Shown below are 4 T cell receptor beta chains from a single sample sequenced in a study of shared clonotypes between healthy human individuals. TCRdb keeps only in-frame clones here, not all; method: immunoSEQ multiplex PCR. The table shows around 500,000 clones, with almost 80% occurring only once. The sequencing sample was made of PBMCs. These receptors were taken from a woman between 35 and 50 years old in good health. Some clones in this sample may be carry-over from other donors' samples.

The chain uses TRBV6-6 and TRBJ2-1; D may be TRBD2 (5 bases). Looked up from germline, CDR1 is MNHNY and CDR2 is SVGAGI (reference sequence). The CDR3 consists of 13 residues. The ends were cut back, 8 bases at V and 2 bases at J, with 10 bases in the middle. In DNA, the CDR3 is TGTGCCAGCGGCGAGCGGCCCTACAATGAGCAGTTCTTC. Its protein is CASGERPYNEQFF.

This chain connects TRBV27 to TRBJ2-3; D might be TRBD1 (6 bases). V was trimmed by 5 bases and J by 0 bases, leaving 9 bases between them. Looked up from germline, CDR1 is MNHEY and CDR2 is SMNVEV (reference sequence). The CDR3 covers 14 residues. This chain's CDR3 is CASSPGQSTDTQYF. In DNA form, the CDR3 reads TGTGCCAGCAGTCCTGGACAGAGCACAGATACGCAGTATTTT.

The chain combines TRBV28 with TRBJ1-1; D is perhaps TRBD1 (5 bases). Trimming left V 2 bases short and J 5 bases short, with 9 bases between. Germline V gives CDR1 MDHEN, CDR2 SYDVKM. There are 13 residues in the CDR3. The CDR3 protein is CASSLQGWTEAFF. CDR3 in DNA: TGTGCCAGCAGTTTACAGGGTTGGACTGAAGCTTTCTTT.

This clone has more than one count but fewer than ten. The identical CDR3 is also encoded by other nucleotide sequences in the sample. The V and J genes are TRBV19 and TRBJ2-7; 11 positions match TRBD2. CDR1 LNHDA and CDR2 SQIVND come from the germline V gene (reference sequence). This CDR3 spans 14 amino acids. The trim removed 4 bases at V and 6 bases at J, leaving 5 bases unmatched. The CDR3 coding sequence is TGTGCCAGTAGTACGCCGGGACTAGCGGCCGAGCAGTACTTC. Translated: CASSTPGLAAEQYF.